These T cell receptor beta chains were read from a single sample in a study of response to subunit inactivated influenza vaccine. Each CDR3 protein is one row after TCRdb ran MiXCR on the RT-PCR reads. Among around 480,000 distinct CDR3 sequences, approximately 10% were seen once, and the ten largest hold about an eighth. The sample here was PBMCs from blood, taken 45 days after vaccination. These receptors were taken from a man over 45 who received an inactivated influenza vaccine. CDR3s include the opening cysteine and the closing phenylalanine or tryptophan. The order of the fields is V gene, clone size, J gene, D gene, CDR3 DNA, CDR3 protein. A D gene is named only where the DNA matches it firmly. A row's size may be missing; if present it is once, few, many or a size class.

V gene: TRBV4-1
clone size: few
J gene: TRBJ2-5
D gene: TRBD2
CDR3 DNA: TGCGCCAGCAGCCACCCCGGGACTAGCGGGATGAGGGTACAAGAGACCCAGTACTTC
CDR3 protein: CASSHPGTSGMRVQETQYF

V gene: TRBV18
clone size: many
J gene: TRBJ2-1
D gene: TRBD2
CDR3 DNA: TGTGCCAGCTCACCCAAAGGACTAGCGGGGACGAGTGAGCAGTTCTTC
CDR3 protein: CASSPKGLAGTSEQFF

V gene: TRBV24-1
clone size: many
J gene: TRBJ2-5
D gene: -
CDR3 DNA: TGTGCCACCAGCGGGACGGGAGTCCAAGAGACCCAGTACTTC
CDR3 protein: CATSGTGVQETQYF

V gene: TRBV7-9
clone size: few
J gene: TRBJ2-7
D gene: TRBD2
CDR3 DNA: TGTGCCAGCAGCTTTTTCGGTTCTGCGGGAGGGAATGAGCAGTACTTC
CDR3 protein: CASSFFGSAGGNEQYF

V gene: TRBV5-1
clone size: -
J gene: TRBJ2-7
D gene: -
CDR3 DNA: TGCGCCAGCAGCTTGGAAGGCTACAGGGAAGGCAACGAGCAGTACTTC
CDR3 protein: CASSLEGYREGNEQYF

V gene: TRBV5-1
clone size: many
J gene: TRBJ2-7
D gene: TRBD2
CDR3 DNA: TGCGCCAGCAGCCCCGGTTGGCTAGCGGGGCCCCTCGAGCAGTACTTC
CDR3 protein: CASSPGWLAGPLEQYF

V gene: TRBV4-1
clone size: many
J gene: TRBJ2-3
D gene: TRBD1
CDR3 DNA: TGCGCCAGCAGCCAAGATCGAGGGGGCGAACTCTACCAATCTAGCACAGATACGCAGTATTTT
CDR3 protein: CASSQDRGGELYQSSTDTQYF

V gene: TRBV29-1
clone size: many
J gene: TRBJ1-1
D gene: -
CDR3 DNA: TGCAGCGTTGGAGGGAGGGGGTACTATGGTGAAGCTTTCTTT
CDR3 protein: CSVGGRGYYGEAFF

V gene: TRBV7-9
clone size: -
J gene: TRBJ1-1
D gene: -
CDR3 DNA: TGTGCCAGCAGCACTTGGACGGATCACACTGAAGCTTTCTTT
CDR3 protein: CASSTWTDHTEAFF

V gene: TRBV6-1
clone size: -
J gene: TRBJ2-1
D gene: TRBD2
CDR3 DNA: TGTGCCAGCAGTAAACGCCCGGGACTAGCTGGTGACAATGAGCAGTTCTTC
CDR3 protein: CASSKRPGLAGDNEQFF

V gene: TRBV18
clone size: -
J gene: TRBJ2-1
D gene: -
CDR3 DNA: TGTGCCAGCTCACCACCGAACAGCCAGATGGTTTACAATGAGCAGTTCTTC
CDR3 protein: CASSPPNSQMVYNEQFF

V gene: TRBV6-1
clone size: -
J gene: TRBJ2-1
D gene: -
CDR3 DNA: TGTGCCAGCAGCTGGGGCCTTTACAATGAGCAGTTCTTC
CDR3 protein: CASSWGLYNEQFF

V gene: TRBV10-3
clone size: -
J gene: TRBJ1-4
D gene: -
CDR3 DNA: TGTGCCATCAGAAACGCCCAAGAGGAAAAACTGTTTTTT
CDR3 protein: CAIRNAQEEKLFF

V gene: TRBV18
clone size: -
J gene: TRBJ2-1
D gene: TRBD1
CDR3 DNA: TGTGCCAGCTCACCGGGAAGGGACAGGGAATACAATGAGCAGTTCTTC
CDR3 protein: CASSPGRDREYNEQFF

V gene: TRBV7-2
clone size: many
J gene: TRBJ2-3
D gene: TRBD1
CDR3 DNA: TGTGCCAGCAGCACCGCCGGGACAGGGTTTGTAAATACGCAGTATTTT
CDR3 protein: CASSTAGTGFVNTQYF

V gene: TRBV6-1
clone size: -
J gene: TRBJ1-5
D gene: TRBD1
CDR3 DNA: TGTGCCAGCAGTCGAGCACGGGGACAGGGGAGCAATCAGCCCCAGCATTTT
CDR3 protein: CASSRARGQGSNQPQHF

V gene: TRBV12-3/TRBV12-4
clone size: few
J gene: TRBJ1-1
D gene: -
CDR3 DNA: TGTGCCAGCAGTTTACAGGGGTTCACTGAAGCTTTCTTT
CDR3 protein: CASSLQGFTEAFF

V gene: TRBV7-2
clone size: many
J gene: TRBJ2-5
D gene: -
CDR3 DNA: TGTGCCAGCAGCTTACGTTCGGGACAAGAGACCCAGTACTTC
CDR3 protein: CASSLRSGQETQYF

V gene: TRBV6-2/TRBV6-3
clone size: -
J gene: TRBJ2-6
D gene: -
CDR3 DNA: TGTGCCAGCAGCCCCCCCCCGAGCTACTCTGGGGCCAACGTCCTGACTTTC
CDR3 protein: CASSPPPSYSGANVLTF

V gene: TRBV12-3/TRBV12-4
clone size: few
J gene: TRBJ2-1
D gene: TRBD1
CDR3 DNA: TGTGCCAGCAGTCACCGGGACAGGGATTACAATGAGCAGTTCTTC
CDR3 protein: CASSHRDRDYNEQFF

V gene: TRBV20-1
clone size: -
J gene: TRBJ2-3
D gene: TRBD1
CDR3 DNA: TGCACTGCTACACTCCGGGACAGGCGAGCAGATACGCAGTATTTT
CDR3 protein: CTATLRDRRADTQYF

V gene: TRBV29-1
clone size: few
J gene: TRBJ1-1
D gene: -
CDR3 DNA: TGCAGCATCAGGACAGAGTCGAACACTGAAGCTTTCTTT
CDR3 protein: CSIRTESNTEAFF

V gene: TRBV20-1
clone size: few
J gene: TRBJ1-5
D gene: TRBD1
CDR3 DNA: TGCAGTGCTAGCCCTGGGACAGACAATCAGCCCCAGCATTTT
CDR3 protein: CSASPGTDNQPQHF

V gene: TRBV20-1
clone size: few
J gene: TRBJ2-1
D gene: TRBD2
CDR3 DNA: TGCAGTGCTATAATACTAGCGGGAGAAAGCAATGAGCAGTTCTTC
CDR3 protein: CSAIILAGESNEQFF

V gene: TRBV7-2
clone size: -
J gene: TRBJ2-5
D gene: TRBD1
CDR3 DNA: TGTGCCAGCAGCCTGAACCCGGGACAGTTAGAGACCCAGTACTTC
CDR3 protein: CASSLNPGQLETQYF

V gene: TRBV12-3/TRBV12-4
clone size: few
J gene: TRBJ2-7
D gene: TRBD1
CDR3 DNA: TGTGCCAGCAGGCCCGGACAGGGGCTCTCCTACGAGCAGTACTTC
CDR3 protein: CASRPGQGLSYEQYF

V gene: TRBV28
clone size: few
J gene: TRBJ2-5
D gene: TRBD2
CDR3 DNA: TGTGCCAGCAGTCCAGGGACTAGCGGGAGGGCCAGAGAGACCCAGTACTTC
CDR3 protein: CASSPGTSGRARETQYF

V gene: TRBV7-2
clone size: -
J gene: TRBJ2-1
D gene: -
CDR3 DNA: TGTGCCAGCAGGTCGCTCGGGGCGAACAATGAGCAGTTCTTC
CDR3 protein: CASRSLGANNEQFF

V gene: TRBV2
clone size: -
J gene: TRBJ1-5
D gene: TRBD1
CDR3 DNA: TGTGCCAGCAGTGTACAGGGGGGACCAGGGCAGCCCCAGCATTTT
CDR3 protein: CASSVQGGPGQPQHF

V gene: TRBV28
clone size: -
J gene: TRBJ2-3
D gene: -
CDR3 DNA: TGTGCCAGCAGCTGGGTCGTGGGGACAGATACGCAGTATTTT
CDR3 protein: CASSWVVGTDTQYF

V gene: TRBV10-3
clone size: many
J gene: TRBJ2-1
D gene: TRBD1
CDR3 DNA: TGTGCCATCAGGGGGGACAGGGACCCCAGCAATGAGCAGTTCTTC
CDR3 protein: CAIRGDRDPSNEQFF

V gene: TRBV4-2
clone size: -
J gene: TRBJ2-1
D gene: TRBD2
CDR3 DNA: TGTGCCAGCAGCGAAGTGGCACTAGCGGGTAGGGAGCGGCAGTTCTTC
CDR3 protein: CASSEVALAGRERQFF

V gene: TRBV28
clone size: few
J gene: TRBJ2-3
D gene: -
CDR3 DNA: TGTGCCAGCAGTTTATCCTGGTCCGATCCCACAGATACGCAGTATTTT
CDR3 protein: CASSLSWSDPTDTQYF

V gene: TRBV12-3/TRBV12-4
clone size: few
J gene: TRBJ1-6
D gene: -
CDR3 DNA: TGTGCCAGCAGTACCGGGACACGGAATCTGCCCCTCCACTTT
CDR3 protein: CASSTGTRNLPLHF

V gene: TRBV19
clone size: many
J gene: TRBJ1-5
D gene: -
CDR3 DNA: TGTGCCAGTAGTGGGGTCACGGGGCGTAATCAGCCCCAGCATTTT
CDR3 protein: CASSGVTGRNQPQHF

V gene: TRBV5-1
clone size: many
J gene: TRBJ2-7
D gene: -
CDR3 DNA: TGCGCCAGCAGCACCGGGACGGGGACCTACGAGCAGTACTTC
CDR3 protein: CASSTGTGTYEQYF

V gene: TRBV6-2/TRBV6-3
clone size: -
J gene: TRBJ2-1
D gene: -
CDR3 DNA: TGTGCCAGCAGTTACTGGGCGGAGCCCCCCCACAATGAGCAGTTCTTC
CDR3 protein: CASSYWAEPPHNEQFF

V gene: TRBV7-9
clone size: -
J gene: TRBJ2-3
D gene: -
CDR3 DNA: TGTGCCAGCAACCAACGACAGGGACTCACAGATACGCAGTATTTT
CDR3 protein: CASNQRQGLTDTQYF

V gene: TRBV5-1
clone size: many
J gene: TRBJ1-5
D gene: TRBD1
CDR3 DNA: TGCGCCAGCAGCTTCTCAGGGGGCGGTCAGCCCCAGCATTTT
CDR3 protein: CASSFSGGGQPQHF

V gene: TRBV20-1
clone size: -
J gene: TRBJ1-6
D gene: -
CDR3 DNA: TGCAGTGCTAGAGAGGAGCTTATAGTTAATTCACCCCTCCACTTT
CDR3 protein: CSAREELIVNSPLHF

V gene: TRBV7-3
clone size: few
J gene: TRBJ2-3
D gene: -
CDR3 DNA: TGTGCCAGCAGCTTAACTTGGCAACGCACAGATACGCAGTATTTT
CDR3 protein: CASSLTWQRTDTQYF

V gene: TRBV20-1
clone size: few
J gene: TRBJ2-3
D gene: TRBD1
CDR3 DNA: TGCAGTGCTACCAACAGGGGGCACGGCACAGATACGCAGTATTTT
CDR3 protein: CSATNRGHGTDTQYF

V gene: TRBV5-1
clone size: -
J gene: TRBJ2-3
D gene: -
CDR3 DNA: TGCGCCAGCAGCCACCCAGGGGTAACAGATACGCAGTATTTT
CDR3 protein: CASSHPGVTDTQYF

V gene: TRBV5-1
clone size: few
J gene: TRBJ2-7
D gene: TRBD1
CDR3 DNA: TGCGCCAGCAGCGACGGGACAGGGGGCGTAGAGCAGTACTTC
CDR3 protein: CASSDGTGGVEQYF

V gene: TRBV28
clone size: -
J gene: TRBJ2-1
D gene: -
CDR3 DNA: TGTGCCAGCAGTTCCCAGACAGCGAGCTCCTACAATGAGCAGTTCTTC
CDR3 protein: CASSSQTASSYNEQFF

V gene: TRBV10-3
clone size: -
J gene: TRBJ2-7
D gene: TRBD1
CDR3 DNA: TGTGCCATCAGTAAGGGACAGGTGCTCTCTTTCTACGAGCAGTACTTC
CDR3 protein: CAISKGQVLSFYEQYF

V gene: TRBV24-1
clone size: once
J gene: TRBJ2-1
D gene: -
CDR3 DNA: TGTGCCACCAGTGATTTTGGTCACAATGAGCAGTTCTTC
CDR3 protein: CATSDFGHNEQFF

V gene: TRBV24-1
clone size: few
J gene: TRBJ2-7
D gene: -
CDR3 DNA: TGTGCCACCAGTGATCCCTCGGTTAACGAGCAGTACTTC
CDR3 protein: CATSDPSVNEQYF

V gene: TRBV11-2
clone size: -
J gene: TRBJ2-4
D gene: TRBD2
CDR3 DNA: TGTGCCAGCAGCCCTAGCGGGAGATCAAACATTCAGTACTTC
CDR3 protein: CASSPSGRSNIQYF

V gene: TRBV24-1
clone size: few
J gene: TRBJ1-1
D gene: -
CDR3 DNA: TGTGCCACCAGTGATCAGGACACTGAAGCTTTCTTT
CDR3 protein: CATSDQDTEAFF

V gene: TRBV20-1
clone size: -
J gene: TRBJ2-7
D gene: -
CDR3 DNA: TGCAGTGCTTTGACAGACGGCTACGAGCAGTACTTC
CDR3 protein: CSALTDGYEQYF

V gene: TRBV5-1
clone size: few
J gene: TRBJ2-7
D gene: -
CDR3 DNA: TGCGCCAGCAGCTTTACAGGAACTTCCTACGAGCAGTACTTC
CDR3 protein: CASSFTGTSYEQYF

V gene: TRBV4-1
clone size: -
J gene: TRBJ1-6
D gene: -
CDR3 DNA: TGCGCCAGCAGCCAATTTTCCCTTGGTGATTCACCCCTCCACTTT
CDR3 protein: CASSQFSLGDSPLHF

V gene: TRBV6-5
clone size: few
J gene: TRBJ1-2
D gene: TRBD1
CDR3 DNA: TGTGCCAGCAGTTACTCCCAGGGGGCGAACTATGGCTACACCTTC
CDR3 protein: CASSYSQGANYGYTF

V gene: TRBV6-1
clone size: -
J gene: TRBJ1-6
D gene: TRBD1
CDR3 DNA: TGTGCCAGCAGTCCCAGGGGGGGGTCCTATAATTCACCCCTCCACTTT
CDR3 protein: CASSPRGGSYNSPLHF